What follows are 26 T cell receptor beta chains derived from one specimen sequenced in a study of shared clonotypes between healthy human individuals (TCRdb year 2020). Libraries were constructed by the immunoSEQ multiplex PCR assay. TCRdb obtained this table from immuneACCESS and retained in-frame rearrangements with V and J assigned. These tables miss some clones; where compared with another copy, unresolved V genes account for less than half of the shortfall, and the remainder is unexplained. Counted in this sample were fewer than 1.4 million clones; more than 75% of them appeared once. Jointly, the top ten make up around 0.61% of the sample. The material sequenced was memory CD4+ T cells from PBMCs. The sample's cell subset or site label, in plain terms: CD45RA-negative fraction. These receptors were taken from a man in his late teens or twenties in good health. Some clones in this sample may be carry-over from other donors' samples.

J is TRBJ1-3 and V is TRBV5-6, with 10 bases aligning to TRBD1. Unmatched junction bases numbered 7, after V lost 4 bases and J lost 3 bases. Germline V gene sequence: CDR1 SGHDT, CDR2 YYEEEE. The CDR3 sequence is 16 residues long. CDR3 residues: CASSPRDRGGGNTIYF. The CDR3 coding sequence is TGTGCCAGCAGCCCCCGGGACAGGGGAGGTGGAAACACCATATATTTT.

V and J are TRBV5-1 and TRBJ2-5; TRBD2 agrees at 8 bases. Germline V gene sequence: CDR1 SGHRS, CDR2 YFSETQ. The J segment lost 7 bases and the V segment lost 0 bases, leaving 11 bases of the junction unmatched. This CDR3 has 16 residues. As DNA, the CDR3 is TGCGCCAGCAGCTTGGAAGCGGAAGCGGGAGCCGGGACCCAGTACTTC. This translates into CASSLEAEAGAGTQYF.

The rearrangement links TRBV28 to TRBJ1-1, with D maybe TRBD1 (6 bases). Trimming cost V 5 bases and J 5 bases, with 15 bases left between them. Germline CDR1 is MDHEN and CDR2 is SYDVKM. This CDR3 comprises 14 residues. The CDR3 nucleotides are TGTGCCAGCAGTATAACAGGGATCAGGACTGAAGCTTTCTTT. This codes for CASSITGIRTEAFF. Looking up the rest from reference TRBV28 and TRBJ1-1 gives the full variable domain: DVKVTQSSRYLVKRTGEKVFLECVQDMDHENMFWYRQDPGLGLRLIYFSYDVKMKEKGDIPEGYSVSREKKERFSLILESASTNQTSMYLCASSITGIRTEAFFGQGTRLTVV.

This chain connects TRBV7-2 to TRBJ2-7; 10 nucleotides agree with TRBD2. The V gene end was trimmed by 5 bases and the J gene end by 0 bases; junction bases not matched to a gene: 13. This CDR3 spans 18 amino acids. From germline, CDR1 is SGHTA and CDR2 FQGNSA. CDR3 protein: CASSLMGTSGVSSYEQYF. In DNA, the CDR3 is TGTGCCAGCAGCCTCATGGGAACTAGCGGGGTAAGCTCCTACGAGCAGTACTTC.

This clone has only a few counts. The chain uses TRBV11-2 and TRBJ2-1; 8 bases are shared with TRBD2. In germline, CDR1 is SGHAT, CDR2 FQNNGV. This CDR3 contains 15 residues. V shed 4 bases, J shed 6 bases, and the junction held 8 bases outside the gene matches. The CDR3 DNA follows: TGTGCCAGCAGCTCCTACAGCGGGAGCCGCAATGAGCAGTTCTTC. As protein: CASSSYSGSRNEQFF.

This clone has just a few counts. The gene calls are TRBV5-6 and TRBJ2-2; D perhaps matches TRBD2 (6 bases). The V end lost 4 bases, the J end lost 2 bases, and 12 bases lay between the germline ends. Germline CDR1 reads SGHDT; CDR2 reads YYEEEE. This CDR3 has 15 residues. The CDR3 loop reads CASSHGTLNTGELFF. CDR3 in DNA: TGTGCCAGCAGCCACGGGACTCTCAACACCGGGGAGCTGTTTTTT.

The V call is TRBV27, the J call TRBJ2-3; TRBD2 matches 9 bases. The junction had 11 bases not matched to a gene; V was cut back by 6 bases and J by 4 bases. There are 16 residues in the CDR3. The germline gives CDR1 MNHEY, CDR2 SMNVEV (reference sequence). CDR3 in amino acids: CASSPTLAGRPDTQYF. CDR3 bases: TGTGCCAGCAGCCCCACTCTAGCGGGAAGACCAGATACGCAGTATTTT.

This clone was counted a single time. V and J are TRBV19 and TRBJ1-2; no definite D call. The CDR3 totals 13 residues. V was pared by 0 bases and J by 1 base, with 3 bases between. Germline CDR1 reads LNHDA; CDR2 reads SQIVND (reference sequence). The chain's CDR3 is CASSIEDNYGYTF. For the CDR3, the DNA is TGTGCCAGTAGTATAGAGGATAACTATGGCTACACCTTC.

The chain carries TRBV11-2 and TRBJ2-2; D call uncertain. V lost 3 bases to trimming and J lost 0 bases, with 5 bases between them. Germline assignment: CDR1 SGHAT and CDR2 FQNNGV. The length of the CDR3 is 14 residues. In nucleotides, the CDR3 is TGTGCCAGCAGCTTTTACACGAACACCGGGGAGCTGTTTTTT. It is translated as CASSFYTNTGELFF. The whole variable domain, filled in from reference TRBV11-2 and TRBJ2-2, reads EAGVAQSPRYKIIEKRQSVAFWCNPISGHATLYWYQQILGQGPKLLIQFQNNGVVDDSQLPKDRFSAERLKGVDSTLKIQPAKLEDSAVYLCASSFYTNTGELFFGEGSRLTVL.

A note on this clone: In the same sample, other DNA sequences code for this CDR3. The chain links TRBV5-1 to TRBJ2-3, with 8 bases fitting TRBD1. J gave up 5 bases and V 2 bases, and 4 bases lay outside the gene matches. Germline CDR1 reads SGHRS; CDR2 reads YFSETQ. The CDR3 extends over 14 amino acids. The CDR3, as DNA: TGCGCCAGCAGCTTAGGACAGGGCGGAGATACGCAGTATTTT. This translates into CASSLGQGGDTQYF.

The CDR3 loop reads CASSLGGTGEQYF. The DNA of the CDR3 is TGTGCCAGCAGCTTAGGGGGGACAGGCGAGCAGTACTTC. The V and J genes are TRBV7-6 and TRBJ2-7; TRBD1 aligns across 8 bases. CDR1 SGHVS and CDR2 FNYEAQ come from the germline V gene. The V and J ends lost 1 base and 6 bases, in that order; junction bases with no gene match: 2. The CDR3 is 13 amino acids.

The chain uses TRBV5-1 and TRBJ1-4; D call uncertain. With 0 bases removed from V and 4 bases from J, the gap between germline ends came to 7 bases. The CDR3 is 14 residues long. Germline values: CDR1 SGHRS, CDR2 YFSETQ. The CDR3 bases are TGCGCCAGCAGCTTGGAAGGAAGTAATGAAAAACTGTTTTTT. Protein: CASSLEGSNEKLFF.

The gene calls are TRBV7-3 and TRBJ2-1; 7 bases map to TRBD1. CDR1 is SGHTA, CDR2 FQGTGA, per germline. CDR3 length: 14 residues. Germline trimming cut 3 bases from V and 8 bases from J; bases unmatched to any gene: 7. Here the CDR3 DNA reads TGTGCCAGCAGCTTGGGGACCACAGGGGATGAGCAGTTCTTC. It codes for CASSLGTTGDEQFF.

This clone was recorded only once. This sequence joins TRBV7-2 and TRBJ2-7; no firm D call. The length of the CDR3 is 13 residues. CDR1 and CDR2 from the germline V gene are SGHTA and FQGNSA. With 2 bases removed from V and 6 bases from J, the gap between germline ends came to 11 bases. CDR3 region: CASSLSRAAEQYF. Here the CDR3 DNA reads TGTGCCAGCAGCTTATCACGGGCAGCCGAGCAGTACTTC.

V usage is TRBV5-1 and J usage is TRBJ1-4; weak D call: TRBD1 (5 bases). Germline CDR1 SGHRS, CDR2 YFSETQ. Trimming left V 3 bases short and J 7 bases short, with 16 bases between. This CDR3 is built from 15 residues. The CDR3 DNA follows: TGCGCCAGCAGCTCCGGGACGGCCTTTTTTGAAAAACTGTTTTTT. It codes for CASSSGTAFFEKLFF.

The chain has TRBV10-3 and TRBJ1-4; tentatively, D is TRBD1 (5 bases). The CDR3 loop spans 12 amino acids. Trimming took 10 bases from V and 4 from J, leaving 10 bases between them. Germline V gene sequence: CDR1 ENHRY, CDR2 SYGVKD. The CDR3 is CATHDSNEKLFF. The CDR3 DNA is TGTGCCACCCACGACAGTAATGAAAAACTGTTTTTT.

With respect to this clone: Other nucleotide sequences from this sample produce the same CDR3. CDR3 loop: CASSRRENTEAFF. CDR3 sequence (DNA): TGTGCCAGCTCTAGACGGGAGAACACTGAAGCTTTCTTT. The chain uses TRBV27 and TRBJ1-1; no definite D call. This CDR3 has 13 residues. V lost 8 bases to trimming and J lost 1 base, with 11 bases between them. Germline V CDR1 and CDR2: MNHEY, SMNVEV (reference sequence).

V gene TRBV7-9 combines with J gene TRBJ2-5; tentatively, D is TRBD1 (5 bases). The J call could be wrong; TRBJ2-7 is a better fit for the DNA end. The CDR3 has 12 amino acids. In germline, CDR1 is SEHNR, CDR2 FQNEAQ (reference sequence). The CDR3, as DNA: TGTGCCAGCAGCACTCAGGGTTACGAGCAGTACTTC. It yields the protein CASSTQGYEQYF.

The rearrangement joins TRBV27 to TRBJ2-7, with a tentative D call TRBD2 (6 bases). Germline V gives CDR1 MNHEY, CDR2 SMNVEV (reference sequence). The CDR3 contains 16 residues. Deletions cut 1 base from V and 0 bases from J, with 13 bases between. The CDR3, as DNA: TGTGCCAGCAGTTTATGGAGCGGGCGGTTCTCCTACGAGCAGTACTTC. Protein: CASSLWSGRFSYEQYF.

The rearrangement uses TRBV7-2 and TRBJ1-5; 9 positions agree with TRBD1. The CDR3 is 14 amino acids. CDR1 and CDR2 from the germline V gene are SGHTA and FQGNSA. With 3 bases clipped from V and 7 bases from J, the junction kept 4 bases outside the gene matches. The CDR3 DNA sequence: TGTGCCAGCAGCTTTGGGACAGGGCCCCAGCCCCAGCATTTT. Protein product: CASSFGTGPQPQHF.

V is TRBV29-1 and J is TRBJ2-7; a weak D match, TRBD1 (6 bases). V lost 5 bases and J 0 bases, leaving 11 bases between the germline ends. The CDR3 is made up of 13 amino acids. Germline CDR1 reads SQVTM; CDR2 reads ANQGSEA. CDR3 in amino acids: CSVLQGSSYEQYF. CDR3 bases: TGCAGCGTTCTGCAGGGGAGCTCCTACGAGCAGTACTTC.

The chain carries TRBV7-9 and TRBJ1-2, with D perhaps TRBD1 (6 bases). The germline gives CDR1 SEHNR, CDR2 FQNEAQ (reference sequence). The V gene lost 3 bases and the J gene lost 5 bases, with 13 bases spanning the gap. The CDR3 totals 14 residues. CDR3 sequence: CASSFYREGYGYTF. The CDR3 bases are TGTGCCAGCAGCTTTTACAGGGAGGGTTATGGCTACACCTTC.

This clone has just a few counts. The genes are TRBV28 and TRBJ1-5; perhaps TRBD1 as D (5 bases). The CDR3 spans 15 residues. CDR1 and CDR2 from the germline V gene are MDHEN and SYDVKM. With 2 bases removed from V and 5 bases from J, the gap between germline ends came to 13 bases. The CDR3 sequence is CASSLGGWEHQPQHF. In nucleotides, the CDR3 is TGTGCCAGCAGTTTAGGGGGATGGGAACATCAGCCCCAGCATTTT. The full variable domain, in which reference TRBV28 and TRBJ1-5 provide the parts outside the CDR3, is DVKVTQSSRYLVKRTGEKVFLECVQDMDHENMFWYRQDPGLGLRLIYFSYDVKMKEKGDIPEGYSVSREKKERFSLILESASTNQTSMYLCASSLGGWEHQPQHFGDGTRLSIL.

The chain carries TRBV7-9 and TRBJ1-2, with D possibly being TRBD1 (6 bases). Between the trimmed V and J ends, which lost 2 bases and 2 bases, there was a span of 9 bases. CDR1 is SEHNR, CDR2 FQNEAQ, per germline (reference sequence). The CDR3 length is 14 residues. The DNA of the CDR3 is TGTGCCAGCAGCTTACAGGGGCCGAACTATGGCTACACCTTC. This gives the protein CASSLQGPNYGYTF.

This clone occurred once. The genes are TRBV6-6 and TRBJ2-7; possible D gene TRBD1, 6 bases. The germline V and J ends were trimmed by 6 bases and 0 bases, with 15 bases remaining between them. Germline V gene data show CDR1 as MNHNY and CDR2 as SVGAGI (reference sequence). The length of the CDR3 is 15 residues. CDR3 sequence (DNA): TGTGCCAGCAGCTCCCCTGGCAGGGGCTCCTACGAGCAGTACTTC. This codes for CASSSPGRGSYEQYF.

This rearrangement joins TRBV15 to TRBJ2-5; D is uncertain. The CDR3 length is 13 residues. With 0 bases removed from V and 5 bases from J, the gap between germline ends came to 7 bases. Germline CDR1 and CDR2: LNHNV and YYDKDF (reference sequence). CDR3 sequence: CATSRDVWETQYF. Written as DNA, the CDR3 is TGTGCCACCAGCAGAGATGTTTGGGAGACCCAGTACTTC.